A selection of T cell receptor beta chains follows, all from one sample in a study of cytomegalovirus exposure and HLA in healthy donors. Generated by immunoSEQ multiplex PCR, the TCRdb table keeps only in-frame clones and is missing some. The repertoire holds 160,000 or so clones, with roughly 91% as singletons. Sequenced input: PBMCs. These receptors were collected from a man younger than 30 in good health and CMV-seronegative. Each CDR3 is given with its conserved first and last residue. D genes are given only for firm matches. A clone size is listed for some rows: how often the clone was seen (once, few, many), or a class if it is expanded.

v_call	d_call	clone_size	j_call	cdr3_nt	cdr3_aa
TRBV27	TRBD1	-	TRBJ1-5	TGTGCCAGCAGTTTATGGGGACAGGGTATGAGGGATCAGCCCCAGCATTTT	CASSLWGQGMRDQPQHF
TRBV28	-	-	TRBJ2-7	TGTGCCAGCAGTTTACCAGTTCCAGGCGAGCAGTACTTC	CASSLPVPGEQYF
TRBV4-3	TRBD2	-	TRBJ2-1	TGCGCCAGCAGAGAGGAGCAGGGAGGGCGGAATGAGCAGTTCTTC	CASREEQGGRNEQFF
TRBV6-1	TRBD2	-	TRBJ2-1	TGTGCCAGCAGTGAAATGGGACTAGCGGAGCAGTTCTTC	CASSEMGLAEQFF
TRBV5-1	TRBD2	-	TRBJ2-3	TGCGCCAGCAGCTTGGAGGGCGGGGGGCTAAACACAGATACGCAGTATTTT	CASSLEGGGLNTDTQYF
TRBV27	-	-	TRBJ2-7	TGTGCCAGCACCTCTGTTTTGCGGGGAGACTCCTACGAGCAGTACTTC	CASTSVLRGDSYEQYF
TRBV6-6	-	-	TRBJ1-2	TGTGCCAGCAGTACATACGGTGCGGGGGGAAAAGGCTACACCTTC	CASSTYGAGGKGYTF
TRBV7-8	-	-	TRBJ2-7	TGTGCCAGCAGCTTCAACCCGGGTCGTTCCTACGAGCAGTACTTC	CASSFNPGRSYEQYF
TRBV14	-	-	TRBJ2-4	TGTGCCAGCAGCCAAGATGACTACGCGGCCAAAAACATTCAGTACTTC	CASSQDDYAAKNIQYF
TRBV19	-	-	TRBJ2-1	TGTGCCAGTAGTATTCCGGGACTTGTCTACAATGAGCAGTTCTTC	CASSIPGLVYNEQFF
TRBV18	-	-	TRBJ2-5	TGTGCCAGCTCAACTAAGCGGAGCCTACAAGAGACCCAGTACTTC	CASSTKRSLQETQYF
TRBV2	-	-	TRBJ1-5	TGTGCCAGCAGCCCCACAGGGACCGTTTCGCCGGTAAGTCAGCCCCAGCATTTT	CASSPTGTVSPVSQPQHF
TRBV27	TRBD1	once	TRBJ1-2	TGTGCCAGCAGTTTATCGGACCCCATTGGGACAGCAAACTTAGCTAACTATGGCTACACCTTC	CASSLSDPIGTANLANYGYTF
TRBV6-1	TRBD2	once	TRBJ2-3	TGTGCCAGCAACCCAGCGGGAGAGGGCACAGATACGCAGTATTTT	CASNPAGEGTDTQYF
TRBV6-4	-	-	TRBJ1-1	TGTGCCAGCAGTGACAGCGACACTGAAGCTTTCTTT	CASSDSDTEAFF
TRBV6-5	TRBD1	-	TRBJ2-1	TGTGCCAGCAGTTACCCGGGACAGGAGCAGTTCTTC	CASSYPGQEQFF
TRBV19	TRBD2	-	TRBJ2-7	TGTGCCAGTAGTCTTCTAGCGGGAGGGACTGCGTCCGAGCAGTACTTC	CASSLLAGGTASEQYF
TRBV21-1	-	-	TRBJ2-3	TGTGCCAGCAGCAACCGGGGACTAGCGGGAACAGATACGCAGTATTTT	CASSNRGLAGTDTQYF
TRBV30	-	-	TRBJ1-4	TGTGCCTGGAGTGCTAACAGGAACGGGGAAAAACTGTTTTTT	CAWSANRNGEKLFF
TRBV27	TRBD1	-	TRBJ2-5	TGTGCCAGCAGTTCGCCCGGGACAGGGCCTCAAGAGACCCAGTACTTC	CASSSPGTGPQETQYF
TRBV19	-	-	TRBJ1-5	TGTGCCAGTAGCTTTGTATTGGGCCAGGGCGAACAGCCCCAGCATTTT	CASSFVLGQGEQPQHF
TRBV11-2	TRBD2	-	TRBJ2-1	TGTGCCAGCAGCCGTCCTAGCGGACCCTACAATGAGCAGTTCTTC	CASSRPSGPYNEQFF
TRBV28	TRBD1	-	TRBJ1-5	TGTGCCAGCAGCCGAACAGGGGGACACCAGCCCCAGCATTTT	CASSRTGGHQPQHF
TRBV29-1	TRBD2	once	TRBJ2-3	TGCAGCGTTGACTCGACTAGCGGGGTGGAGGATACGCAGTATTTT	CSVDSTSGVEDTQYF
TRBV2	TRBD1	-	TRBJ2-7	TGTGCCAGCCACCTGGACAGGGGGCTAGGGGAGCAGTACTTC	CASHLDRGLGEQYF
TRBV4-2	TRBD1	-	TRBJ1-2	TGTGCCAGCAGCCGCTCGCCCACAGGGGAGAACTATGGCTACACCTTC	CASSRSPTGENYGYTF
TRBV5-5	TRBD1	-	TRBJ2-7	TGTGCCAGCAGCCGCGAGACAGGGCAAGGGTACGAGCAGTACTTC	CASSRETGQGYEQYF
TRBV10-3	TRBD2	-	TRBJ2-3	TGTGCCATCAGTGAGCTGAGCGGGACCACAGATACGCAGTATTTT	CAISELSGTTDTQYF
TRBV30	-	few	TRBJ2-6	TGTGCCTGGAGTGTAGGGCTCCGGAGGTCTTCTGGGGCCAACGTCCTGACTTTC	CAWSVGLRRSSGANVLTF
TRBV7-2	-	-	TRBJ1-5	TGTGCCAGCACTCAAAGGGGGAATCAGCCCCAGCATTTT	CASTQRGNQPQHF
TRBV28	TRBD1	-	TRBJ1-5	TGTGCCAGCAGGGAGGGGGCAGGGTCAGGTCAGCCCCAGCATTTT	CASREGAGSGQPQHF
TRBV19	TRBD2	-	TRBJ2-7	TGTGCCAGTAGTAATGGACTAGGCGAGCAGTACTTC	CASSNGLGEQYF
TRBV6-6	TRBD1	many	TRBJ1-1	TGTGCCAGCAGTTACTCGGACAGGGCTGAAGCTTTCTTT	CASSYSDRAEAFF
TRBV10-3	TRBD1	-	TRBJ2-4	TGTGCCATCAGTGACCCCGGGACAGGGGGAAACATTCAGTACTTC	CAISDPGTGGNIQYF
TRBV4-1	TRBD2	-	TRBJ2-1	TGCGCCAGCAGCTCCCACCGTCCAGCGGGGCGTAGGTTCTTC	CASSSHRPAGRRFF
TRBV6-1	TRBD1	-	TRBJ2-2	TGTGCCAGCAGATACCGGGACAGGGAAGACGGGGAGCTGTTTTTT	CASRYRDREDGELFF
TRBV6-6	-	-	TRBJ1-1	TGTGCCAGCAGTTTATCGGAGCAAAGAGCTTTCTTT	CASSLSEQRAFF
TRBV20-1	-	-	TRBJ1-1	TGCAGTGCTCCTACGAACACTGAAGCTTTCTTT	CSAPTNTEAFF
TRBV7-9	TRBD1	once	TRBJ2-3	TGTGCCCATCCGGGACAGGGAACAGATACGCAGTATTTT	CAHPGQGTDTQYF
TRBV7-6	-	-	TRBJ2-1	TGTGCCAGCAGCTTAGAAGCAGCGGGTAATGAGCAGTTCTTC	CASSLEAAGNEQFF